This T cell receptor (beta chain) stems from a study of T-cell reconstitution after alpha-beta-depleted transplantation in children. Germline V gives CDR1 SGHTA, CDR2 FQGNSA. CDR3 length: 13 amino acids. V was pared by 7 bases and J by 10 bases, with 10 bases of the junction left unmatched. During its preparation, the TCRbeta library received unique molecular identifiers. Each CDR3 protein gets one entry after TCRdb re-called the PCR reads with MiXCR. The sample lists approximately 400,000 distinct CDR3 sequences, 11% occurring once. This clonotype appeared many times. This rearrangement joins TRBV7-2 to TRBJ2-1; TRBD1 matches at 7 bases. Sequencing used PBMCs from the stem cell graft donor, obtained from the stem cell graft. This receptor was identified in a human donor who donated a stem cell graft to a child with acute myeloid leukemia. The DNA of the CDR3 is TGTGCCAGCAACCAGGGGGTAGCCGGGGAGCAGTTCTTC. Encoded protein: CASNQGVAGEQFF.